This T cell receptor beta chain was sequenced during a study of long-term antiretroviral therapy in people with HIV. Study background: When the earliest samples were collected, ART was typically delayed until CD4 counts fell.

As for this clone: Its antigen remains unknown.

Study outcomes and limitations: Within the repertoire, clones expanded before ART were dominant at all time points. CDR3 length ranges were narrower in HIV repertoires than in controls. Relative to transplant donor controls, diversity remained lower despite increasing after ART.

Version v3.0 of the immunoSEQ assay ran at survey level. Data came from immunoSEQ multiplex PCR; TCRdb stores just in-frame clones and leaves some out. The sample lists tens of thousands of clones; 65% to 90% were seen once. The length of the CDR3 is 20 residues. The trim removed 2 bases at V and 0 bases at J, leaving 14 bases unmatched. Germline CDR1 SGHRS, CDR2 YFSETQ. V and J are TRBV5-1 and TRBJ2-2; 9 bases fit TRBD1. The specimen comprised unsorted PBMCs, sampled just before starting antiretroviral therapy. The TCR sequence derives from a woman between 18 and 29 years old with HIV. The CDR3 DNA reads as TGCGCCAGCAGCTTTTGGGGGACAGGGCAAGGGACGGCGAACACCGGGGAGCTGTTTTTT. It encodes CASSFWGTGQGTANTGELFF.